This T cell receptor (beta chain) was found in a study of regulatory T cells in long-lasting Graves disease (dated by TCRdb to the early 2020s). In the study overall: Newly diagnosed Graves' disease patients had taken antithyroid drugs for less than 3 months. TCR sequencing covered approximately 13 persistent and roughly 20 newly diagnosed Graves' disease patients, some 35 samples in total. Patients with persistent Graves' disease were compared with patients with newly diagnosed Graves' disease using TCR sequencing and RNA sequencing of peripheral blood. The study was conducted in China and was registered as a clinical trial. The paper as a whole reports these results and caveats: Only peripheral blood was studied, because thyroid tissue, the primary lesion, was inaccessible. More public clonotypes were shared among persistent patients (under 3,000) than among newly diagnosed patients (approximately 930). The authors noted that the small sample size was a limitation that may lower accuracy. Compared with newly diagnosed patients, persistent Graves' disease patients had lower TCR Shannon entropy and fewer highly expanded clones, which suggests clonal expansion. Only the TCR beta chain was sequenced and analyzed.

The time point tag for this specimen amounts to: newly diagnosed GD, antithyroid drugs for less than 3 months. RNA was extracted from PBMCs in TRIzol for both TCR sequencing and RNA sequencing. The diagnosis of Graves' disease followed American Thyroid Association guidelines. Patients were recruited from an endocrinology department in Xi'an, China. From each patient, about 9.7 milliliters of peripheral blood was collected into an EDTA anticoagulant tube. Ficoll Paque Plus density gradient separation was used to isolate PBMCs, and no additional T cell sorting was done. An Agilent 2100 Bioanalyzer and agarose gel were used to check RNA quality, and a NanoDrop 2000 was used to measure RNA concentration. This clonotype was counted ten times or more. No antigen is known for it. Base qualities are not recorded, but no much larger clone differs from it by a single base. Library preparation was by multiplex PCR. The run used an Illumina HiSeq 4000. CDR3 regions were amplified by Arm-PCR with iRepertoire HTBI primers to construct TCR beta libraries. PCR products were gel purified before sequencing. In the original analysis: A total of roughly 65 TRBV and approximately 15 TRBJ segments were identified across samples and were used for gene usage analysis of CDR3 amino acid clonotypes. Filtered high-quality paired reads were merged into contigs using COPE and FqMerger. BLAST was used to align contigs to IMGT TRBV, TRBD and TRBJ reference genes, and CDR3 was defined according to IMGT. Any clonotype with a frequency above 0.1% was classified as a highly expanded clone. Repertoire diversity was measured by Shannon entropy, and V-J evenness by the Gini coefficient. A clonotype found in more than one individual was treated as public. TCRdb reprocessing: public reads trimmed at Q25 with fastp, clones called with MiXCR, in-frame beta chains kept. Each entry is one CDR3 protein sequence, shown with its most common DNA and genes. What appears here as the V and J calls and clone size reflects TCRdb's work, not the paper's. The table for this sample lists about 540,000 distinct CDR3 sequences; 13% of them were counted only once. Under 10% of the sample is taken by the ten largest.

This same sample was also taken into another study, of T cells in Graves' hyperthyroidism and ophthalmopathy. That second report states: Stable Graves' hyperthyroidism was defined as the absence of progression to ophthalmopathy over 18 months of follow-up. Hyperthyroidism patients were newly diagnosed, with disease duration under 2 months, and aged 18 to 65 years. The study excluded patients with uncontrolled infections, other autoimmune diseases, pregnancy or lactation. Diagnoses were based on clinical symptoms, serum thyroxine and TRAb, thyroid ultrasound and orbital computed tomography. For the first round of RT-PCR on the TCR CDR3, the HTBI primer set was used together with the Qiagen OneStep RT-PCR kit. Most expanded thyroid clonotypes (frequency above 0.001) were also detected in blood, a finding suggesting that blood repertoires may reflect thyroid immune responses. A 13 V-J signature model separated ophthalmopathy from stable hyperthyroidism, with approximately 86% sensitivity and roughly 81% specificity in cross-validation and 80%/75% in testing. In validation, the model predicted progression to ophthalmopathy with over 65% sensitivity and approximately 72% specificity, a median of around 6.6 months before onset. TCR V-J signatures able to tell the groups apart were searched for in a discovery cohort of some 97 patients, of whom roughly 42 had Graves' ophthalmopathy and about 60 had stable Graves' hyperthyroidism. Whether ophthalmopathy could be predicted prospectively was tested in an independent validation cohort made up of 18 to 20 hyperthyroidism patients plus 17 patients who later progressed to ophthalmopathy. The approximately 90 discovery patients were randomly split 7:3 into training and test sets. In addition, the study compared T-cell repertoires in thyroid tissue and in blood from six Graves' hyperthyroidism patients. Once sampling was done, hyperthyroidism patients were given methimazole at a starting dose of 30 mg daily, whereas ophthalmopathy patients were given high-dose intravenous methylprednisolone. Libraries were constructed in a second round of multiplex PCR, after which size selection and purification were carried out. Paired-end sequencing of the libraries was performed with 100 bp reads on an Illumina HiSeq2000. SOAPnuke was used to process the raw data, with reads discarded if the reads contained adapters or uncalled bases, had a mean Phred below 15, or lacked an exact constant-primer or identifier match. High-quality paired reads were merged with COPE v1.2.5, and unique nucleotide sequences were defined as clonotypes. Clonotypes were aligned to IMGT TRBV, TRBD and TRBJ reference segments using MiTCR v1.1. Only V-J combinations with frequency above 0.0001, covering 99.2% of repertoires, were analysed. A TCS score was defined as the ratio of F50 (clonal expansion) to E x V (chaos), with BLOSUM62-based TCRdist applied between CDR3 peptides within each V-J. Welch's t-statistics and random forest reduced roughly 530 V-J features to under 15, which were used in a naive Bayes classifier (R e1071). No statistical method was used to set the sample size in advance, and investigators knew the group allocation. The paper describes TCR Vbeta CDR3 sequencing of 130 to 150 peripheral blood samples, made up of 43 ophthalmopathy patients, 70 to 75 hyperthyroidism patients and 17 progressor patients.

The source of this sequence is a man aged 25 to 40 with Graves disease. Donor details come from another sample of the same person, matched by shared clones. The sequencing used peripheral blood mononuclear cells (PBMCs), collected at new diagnosis, from a patient treated with antithyroid drugs.

The CDR3 here reads CSSGLAGSYNEQFF. In nucleotide form, the sequence is TGCAGTAGTGGGCTAGCGGGCTCCTACAATGAGCAGTTCTTC. The chain is encoded by TRBV20-1 joined to TRBJ2-1; 8 of the junction bases match TRBD2. From V the trimming removes 8 bases and from J it removes 0 bases, while the gene matches leave 6 bases of the junction unaccounted for. Looking up the germline V gene (reference sequence) yields CDR1 DFQATT and CDR2 SNEGSKA. The CDR3, from cysteine to phenylalanine, totals 14 residues. CDR3 DNA only is kept here, 42 bases in frame from base 1.